These 4 T cell receptor beta chains share one sample of origin, sequenced in a study of OX40 agonist ivuxolimab in advanced cancers. Profiled with immunoSEQ multiplex PCR; TCRdb holds only in-frame clones, not every one. The table shows roughly 81,000 clones, with 90% to 95% occurring only once. Sequences were derived from CD4+ or CD8+ T cells sorted from blood, sampled in a trial of the OX40 agonist ivuxolimab. These receptors were obtained from an adult with an advanced solid tumor such as melanoma, head and neck, liver or kidney cancer.

This clone was detected once. This chain uses TRBV6-5 with TRBJ1-2, with TRBD1 matching over 7 bases. Trimming took 6 bases from V and 5 from J; bases not matched to a gene: 12. Germline CDR1 reads MNHEY; CDR2 reads SVGAGI. This CDR3 has 15 amino acids. In nucleotides, the CDR3 is TGTGCCAGCAGCCCCACGACAGGGATGAGGTATGGCTACACCTTC. Protein sequence: CASSPTTGMRYGYTF.

This clone was recorded only once. The V call is TRBV4-3, the J call TRBJ2-7; the D is unclear. V was trimmed by 0 bases and J by 0 bases, leaving 12 bases between them. Per germline, CDR1 LGHNA and CDR2 YSLEER. The CDR3 length is 16 residues. CDR3 DNA: TGCGCCAGCAGCCAAGATCGTCGGAGTCCCTCCTACGAGCAGTACTTC. Its protein product is CASSQDRRSPSYEQYF.

The rearrangement joins TRBV20-1 to TRBJ2-7, with D perhaps TRBD1 (6 bases). The germline V gene encodes CDR1 DFQATT and CDR2 SNEGSKA (reference sequence). Trimming removed 6 bases at V and 7 bases at J, with 13 bases between. The CDR3 is 11 amino acids. The DNA for the CDR3 is TGCAGTGCAAAAACAGGGTTTGAGCAGTACTTC. It translates to CSAKTGFEQYF.

In its sample, this clone was seen once. The CDR3 sequence: CASSSPTESSYNEQFF. As DNA, the CDR3 is TGTGCCAGCAGCTCACCGACGGAAAGCTCCTACAATGAGCAGTTCTTC. The chain combines TRBV11-3 with TRBJ2-1; D not resolved. The V gene lost 4 bases and the J gene lost 0 bases, with 13 bases spanning the gap. The germline V gene has CDR1 SGHNT and CDR2 YENEEA. The CDR3 contains 16 residues.